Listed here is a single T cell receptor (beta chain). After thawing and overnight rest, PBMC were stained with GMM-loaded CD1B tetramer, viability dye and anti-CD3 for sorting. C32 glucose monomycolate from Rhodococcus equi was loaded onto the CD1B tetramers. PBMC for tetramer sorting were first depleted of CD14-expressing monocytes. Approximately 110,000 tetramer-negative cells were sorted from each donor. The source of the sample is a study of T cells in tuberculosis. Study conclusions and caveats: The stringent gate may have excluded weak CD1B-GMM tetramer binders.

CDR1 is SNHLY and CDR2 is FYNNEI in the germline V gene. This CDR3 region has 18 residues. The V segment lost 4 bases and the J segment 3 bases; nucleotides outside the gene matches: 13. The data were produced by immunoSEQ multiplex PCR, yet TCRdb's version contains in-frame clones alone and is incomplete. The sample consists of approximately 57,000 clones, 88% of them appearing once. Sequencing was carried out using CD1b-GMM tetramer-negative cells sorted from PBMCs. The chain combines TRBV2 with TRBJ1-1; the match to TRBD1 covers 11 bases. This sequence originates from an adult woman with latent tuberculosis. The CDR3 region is CASSVAGTGGRFDTEAFF. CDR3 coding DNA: TGTGCCAGCAGTGTGGCAGGGACAGGGGGAAGATTTGACACTGAAGCTTTCTTT.